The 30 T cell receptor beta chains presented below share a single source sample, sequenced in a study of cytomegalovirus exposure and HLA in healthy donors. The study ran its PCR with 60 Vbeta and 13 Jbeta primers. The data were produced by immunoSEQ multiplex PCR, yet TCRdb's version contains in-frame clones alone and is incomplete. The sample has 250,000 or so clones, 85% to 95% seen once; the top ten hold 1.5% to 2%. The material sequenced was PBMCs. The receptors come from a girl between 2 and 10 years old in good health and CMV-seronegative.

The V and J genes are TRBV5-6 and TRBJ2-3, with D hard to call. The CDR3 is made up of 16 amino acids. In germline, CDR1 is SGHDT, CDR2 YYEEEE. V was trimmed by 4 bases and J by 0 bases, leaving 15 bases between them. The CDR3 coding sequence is TGTGCCAGCAGCAAATATACGGGTCCTAGCACAGATACGCAGTATTTT. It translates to CASSKYTGPSTDTQYF.

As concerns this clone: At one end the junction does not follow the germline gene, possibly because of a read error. The CDR3 nucleotides are TGTGCCAGCAGTGACTCACCGGACAGAAACTACGAGCAGTACTTC. Translated: CASSDSPDRNYEQYF. The genes are TRBV6-5 and TRBJ2-7, with D possibly TRBD1 on 6 matching bases. This CDR3 contains 15 residues. Germline assignment: CDR1 MNHEY and CDR2 SVGAGI.

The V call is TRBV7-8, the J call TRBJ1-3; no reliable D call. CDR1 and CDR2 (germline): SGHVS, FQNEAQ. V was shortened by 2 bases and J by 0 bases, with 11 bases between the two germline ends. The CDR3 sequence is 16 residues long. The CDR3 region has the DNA TGTGCCAGCAGCTTAAAGTGGCGGCTCTCTGGAAACACCATATATTTT. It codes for CASSLKWRLSGNTIYF.

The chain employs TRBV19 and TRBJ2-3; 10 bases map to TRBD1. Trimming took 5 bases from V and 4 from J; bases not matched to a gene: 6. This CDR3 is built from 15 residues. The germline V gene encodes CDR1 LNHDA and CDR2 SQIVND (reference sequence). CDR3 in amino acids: CASSSTGGIADTQYF. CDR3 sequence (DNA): TGTGCCAGTAGTTCGACAGGGGGCATCGCAGATACGCAGTATTTT.

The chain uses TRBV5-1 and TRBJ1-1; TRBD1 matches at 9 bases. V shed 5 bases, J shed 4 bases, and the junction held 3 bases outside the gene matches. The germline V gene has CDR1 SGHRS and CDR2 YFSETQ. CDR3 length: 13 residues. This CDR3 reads CASSRQGGTEAFF. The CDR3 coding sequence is TGCGCCAGCAGTCGACAGGGGGGCACTGAAGCTTTCTTT.

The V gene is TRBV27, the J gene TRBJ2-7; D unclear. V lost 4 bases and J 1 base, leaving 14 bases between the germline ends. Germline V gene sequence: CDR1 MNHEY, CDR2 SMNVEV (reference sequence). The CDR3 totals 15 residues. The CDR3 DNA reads TGTGCCAGCAGTTCCCTTCTGAACTGGTCCTACGAGCAGTACTTC. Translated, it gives CASSSLLNWSYEQYF.

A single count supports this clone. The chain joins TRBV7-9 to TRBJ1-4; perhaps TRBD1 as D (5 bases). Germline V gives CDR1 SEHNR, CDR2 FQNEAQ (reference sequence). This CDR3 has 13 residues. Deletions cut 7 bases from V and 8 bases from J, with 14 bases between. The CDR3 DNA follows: TGTGCCAGCAACCCCCTTGCAGGGGAAAAACTGTTTTTT. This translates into CASNPLAGEKLFF.

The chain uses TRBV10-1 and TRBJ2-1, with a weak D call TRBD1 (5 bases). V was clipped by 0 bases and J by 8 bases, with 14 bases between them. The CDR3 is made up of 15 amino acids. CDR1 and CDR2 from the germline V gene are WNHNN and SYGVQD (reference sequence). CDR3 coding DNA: TGCGCCAGCAGTGAGTCCACGAAGGGGCAGGATGAGCAGTTCTTC. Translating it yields CASSESTKGQDEQFF.

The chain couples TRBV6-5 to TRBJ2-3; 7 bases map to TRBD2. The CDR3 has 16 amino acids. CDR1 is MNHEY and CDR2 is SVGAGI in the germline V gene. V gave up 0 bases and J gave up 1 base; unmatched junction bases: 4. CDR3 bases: TGTGCCAGCAGTTACTCGTTCAGCGGGGGCACAGATACGCAGTATTTT. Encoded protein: CASSYSFSGGTDTQYF.

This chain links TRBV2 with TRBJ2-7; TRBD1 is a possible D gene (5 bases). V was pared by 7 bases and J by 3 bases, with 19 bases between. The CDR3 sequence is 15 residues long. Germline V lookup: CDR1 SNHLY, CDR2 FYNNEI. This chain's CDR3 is CASTPARALNYEQYF. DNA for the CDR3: TGTGCCAGCACTCCAGCCAGGGCCCTCAACTACGAGCAGTACTTC.

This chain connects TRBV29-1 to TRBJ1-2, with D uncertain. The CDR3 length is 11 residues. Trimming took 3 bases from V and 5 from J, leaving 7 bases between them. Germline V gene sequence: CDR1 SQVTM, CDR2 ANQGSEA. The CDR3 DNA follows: TGCAGCGTTGATTTCGGGTATGGCTACACCTTC. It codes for CSVDFGYGYTF.

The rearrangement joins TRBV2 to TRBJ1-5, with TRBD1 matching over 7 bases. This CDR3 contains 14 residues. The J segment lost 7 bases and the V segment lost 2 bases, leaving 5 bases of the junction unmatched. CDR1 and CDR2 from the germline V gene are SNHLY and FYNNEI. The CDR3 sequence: CASSEQGGGQPQHF. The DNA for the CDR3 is TGTGCCAGCAGTGAACAGGGGGGAGGACAGCCCCAGCATTTT.

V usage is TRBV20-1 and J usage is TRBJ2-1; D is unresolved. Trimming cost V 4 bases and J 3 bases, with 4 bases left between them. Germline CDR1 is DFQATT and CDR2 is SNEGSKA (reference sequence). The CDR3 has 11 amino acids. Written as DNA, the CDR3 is TGCAGTGCTAAGAGCTACAATGAGCAGTTCTTC. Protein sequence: CSAKSYNEQFF.

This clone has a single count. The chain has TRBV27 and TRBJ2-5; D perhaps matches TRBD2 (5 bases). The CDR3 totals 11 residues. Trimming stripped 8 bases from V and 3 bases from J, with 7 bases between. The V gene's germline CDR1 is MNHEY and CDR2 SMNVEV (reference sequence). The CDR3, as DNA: TGTGCCAGCCCCGGGAAAGAGACCCAGTACTTC. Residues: CASPGKETQYF.

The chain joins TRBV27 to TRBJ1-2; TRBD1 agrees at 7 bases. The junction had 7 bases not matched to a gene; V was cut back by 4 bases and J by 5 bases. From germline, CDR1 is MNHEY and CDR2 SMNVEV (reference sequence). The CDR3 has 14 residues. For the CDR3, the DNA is TGTGCCAGCAGTTACACAGGGGCGGGATATGGCTACACCTTC. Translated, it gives CASSYTGAGYGYTF.

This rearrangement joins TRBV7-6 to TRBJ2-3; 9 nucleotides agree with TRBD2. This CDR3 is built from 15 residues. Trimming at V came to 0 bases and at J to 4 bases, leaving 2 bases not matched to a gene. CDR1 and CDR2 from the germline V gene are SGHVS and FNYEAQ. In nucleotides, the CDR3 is TGTGCCAGCAGCTTAGCTAGCGGGAGTGCAGATACGCAGTATTTT. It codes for CASSLASGSADTQYF.

The CDR3 DNA is TGCAGCGTAGAGACCCACAGGGGAGGAGGAGAAAAACTGTTTTTT. Its protein product is CSVETHRGGGEKLFF. The chain links TRBV29-1 to TRBJ1-4; TRBD1 aligns across 7 bases. The CDR3 loop spans 15 amino acids. The trim removed 6 bases at V and 8 bases at J, leaving 15 bases unmatched. Germline V gene data show CDR1 as SQVTM and CDR2 as ANQGSEA.

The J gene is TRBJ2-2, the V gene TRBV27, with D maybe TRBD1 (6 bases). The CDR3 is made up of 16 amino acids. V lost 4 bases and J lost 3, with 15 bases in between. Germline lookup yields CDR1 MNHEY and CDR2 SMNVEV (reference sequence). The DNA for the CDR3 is TGTGCCAGCAGTTCCCCACAGGGATGGTACACCGGGGAGCTGTTTTTT. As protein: CASSSPQGWYTGELFF.

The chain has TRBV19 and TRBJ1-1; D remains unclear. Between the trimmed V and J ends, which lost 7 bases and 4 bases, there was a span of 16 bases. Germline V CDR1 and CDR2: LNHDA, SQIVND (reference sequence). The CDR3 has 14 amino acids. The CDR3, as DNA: TGTGCCAGTACCTTGTTACTAGGCCCCACTGAAGCTTTCTTT. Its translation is CASTLLLGPTEAFF.

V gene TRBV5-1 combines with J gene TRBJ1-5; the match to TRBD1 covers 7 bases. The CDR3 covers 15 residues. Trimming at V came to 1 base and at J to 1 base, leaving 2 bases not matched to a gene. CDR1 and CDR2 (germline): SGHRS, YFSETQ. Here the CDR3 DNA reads TGCGCCAGCAGCTTGTCAGGGGGAAGCAATCAGCCCCAGCATTTT. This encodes CASSLSGGSNQPQHF.

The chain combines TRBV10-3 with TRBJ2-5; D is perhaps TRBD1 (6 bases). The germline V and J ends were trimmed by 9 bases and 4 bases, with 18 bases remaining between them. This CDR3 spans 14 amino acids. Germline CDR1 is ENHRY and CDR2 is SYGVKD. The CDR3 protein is CAIREPGVPETQYF. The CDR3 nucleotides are TGTGCCATTCGGGAACCAGGGGTGCCAGAGACCCAGTACTTC.

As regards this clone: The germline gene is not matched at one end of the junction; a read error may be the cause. In DNA, the CDR3 is TGTGCCTGGTCATTCCCGACTAAGGAAAAACTGTTTTTT. Encoded protein: CAWSFPTKEKLFF. V and J are TRBV30 and TRBJ1-4; unclear D gene. CDR1 GTSNPN and CDR2 SVGIG come from the germline V gene (reference sequence). This CDR3 is built from 13 residues.

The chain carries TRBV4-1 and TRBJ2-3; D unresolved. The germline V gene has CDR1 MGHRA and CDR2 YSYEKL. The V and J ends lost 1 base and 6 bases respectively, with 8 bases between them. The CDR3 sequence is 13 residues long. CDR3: CASSQVAADTQYF. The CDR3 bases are TGCGCCAGCAGCCAAGTCGCTGCGGATACGCAGTATTTT.

CDR3 protein: CASRLDRGKYEQYF. CDR3 coding DNA: TGTGCCAGCAGGTTGGACAGGGGAAAGTACGAGCAGTACTTC. V usage is TRBV28 and J usage is TRBJ2-7; 9 nucleotides agree with TRBD1. V trimming: 6 bases; J trimming: 4 bases; junction bases outside the gene matches: 7. CDR1 and CDR2 from the germline V gene are MDHEN and SYDVKM. This CDR3 is built from 14 residues.

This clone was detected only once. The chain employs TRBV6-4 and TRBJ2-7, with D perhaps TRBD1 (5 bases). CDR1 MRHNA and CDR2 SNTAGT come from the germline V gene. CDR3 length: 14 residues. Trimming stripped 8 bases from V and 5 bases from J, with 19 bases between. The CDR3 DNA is TGTGCCAGCCTTGGAAGGGGCGGCGAAGACGAGCAGTACTTC. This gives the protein CASLGRGGEDEQYF.

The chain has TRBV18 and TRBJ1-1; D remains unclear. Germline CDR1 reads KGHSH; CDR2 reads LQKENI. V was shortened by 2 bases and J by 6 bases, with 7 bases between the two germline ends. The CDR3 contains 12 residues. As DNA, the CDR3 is TGTGCCAGCTCACCAAGAACATCTGAAGCTTTCTTT. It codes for CASSPRTSEAFF.

CDR3 region: CASSPGQAISGNTIYF. The CDR3 DNA sequence: TGCGCCAGCAGCCCCGGACAGGCGATCTCTGGAAACACCATATATTTT. The chain employs TRBV4-1 and TRBJ1-3; 7 bases map to TRBD1. Trimming removed 4 bases from V and 0 bases from J; junction bases left unmatched: 6. There are 16 residues in the CDR3. Germline V CDR1 and CDR2: MGHRA, YSYEKL.

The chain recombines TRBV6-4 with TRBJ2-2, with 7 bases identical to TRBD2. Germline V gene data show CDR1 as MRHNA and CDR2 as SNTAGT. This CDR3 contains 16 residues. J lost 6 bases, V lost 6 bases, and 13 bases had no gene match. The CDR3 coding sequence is TGTGCCAGCAGCCCCTCCGGGACTATTATACCCGGGGAGCTGTTTTTT. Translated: CASSPSGTIIPGELFF.

The DNA of the CDR3 is TGTGCCAGCAGTTACTTGGCGGGGGGCGGGACAGATACGCAGTATTTT. Amino acids: CASSYLAGGGTDTQYF. This rearrangement joins TRBV6-5 to TRBJ2-3; 8 nucleotides align to TRBD2. CDR1 and CDR2 (germline): MNHEY, SVGAGI. This CDR3 contains 16 residues. V trimming: 1 base; J trimming: 3 bases; junction bases outside the gene matches: 6.

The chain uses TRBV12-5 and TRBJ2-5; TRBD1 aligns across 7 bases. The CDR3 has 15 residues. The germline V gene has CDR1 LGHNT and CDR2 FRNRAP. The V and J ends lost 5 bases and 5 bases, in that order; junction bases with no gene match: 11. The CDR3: CASGQGELVGETQYF. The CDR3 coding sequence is TGTGCTAGTGGTCAGGGGGAGCTAGTGGGGGAGACCCAGTACTTC.